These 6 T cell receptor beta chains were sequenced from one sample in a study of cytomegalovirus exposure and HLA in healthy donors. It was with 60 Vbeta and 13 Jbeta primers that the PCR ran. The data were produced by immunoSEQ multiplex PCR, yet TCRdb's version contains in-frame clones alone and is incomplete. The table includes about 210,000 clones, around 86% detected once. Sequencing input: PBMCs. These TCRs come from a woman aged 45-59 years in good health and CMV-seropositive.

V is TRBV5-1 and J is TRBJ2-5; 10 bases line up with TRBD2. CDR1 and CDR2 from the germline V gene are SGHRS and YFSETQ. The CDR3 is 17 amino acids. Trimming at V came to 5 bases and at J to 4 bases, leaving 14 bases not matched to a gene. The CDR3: CASRPSEGLAGVETQYF. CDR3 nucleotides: TGCGCCAGCAGGCCCTCCGAAGGGCTAGCGGGGGTAGAGACCCAGTACTTC.

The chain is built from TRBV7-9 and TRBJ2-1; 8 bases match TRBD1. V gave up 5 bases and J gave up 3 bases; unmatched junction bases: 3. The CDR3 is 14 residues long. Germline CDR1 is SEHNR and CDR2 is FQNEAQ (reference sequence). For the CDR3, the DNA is TGTGCCAGCAGCGTGGGACAGGTCTACAATGAGCAGTTCTTC. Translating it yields CASSVGQVYNEQFF.

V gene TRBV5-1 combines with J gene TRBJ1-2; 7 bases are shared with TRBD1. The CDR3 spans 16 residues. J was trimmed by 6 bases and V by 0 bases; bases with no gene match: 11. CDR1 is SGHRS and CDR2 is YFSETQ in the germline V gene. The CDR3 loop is CASSLDFQGGGDGYTF. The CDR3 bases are TGCGCCAGCAGCTTGGATTTTCAGGGGGGAGGAGATGGCTACACCTTC.

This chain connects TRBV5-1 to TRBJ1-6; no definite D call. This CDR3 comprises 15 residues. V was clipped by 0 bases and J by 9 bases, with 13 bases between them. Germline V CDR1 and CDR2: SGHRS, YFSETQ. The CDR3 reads CASSLEVQSGSPLHF. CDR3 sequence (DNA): TGCGCCAGCAGCTTGGAGGTCCAGTCGGGTTCACCCCTCCACTTT. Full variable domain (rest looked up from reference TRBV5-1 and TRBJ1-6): KAGVTQTPRYLIKTRGQQVTLSCSPISGHRSVSWYQQTPGQGLQFLFEYFSETQRNKGNFPGRFSGRQFSNSRSEMNVSTLELGDSALYLCASSLEVQSGSPLHFGNGTRLTVT.

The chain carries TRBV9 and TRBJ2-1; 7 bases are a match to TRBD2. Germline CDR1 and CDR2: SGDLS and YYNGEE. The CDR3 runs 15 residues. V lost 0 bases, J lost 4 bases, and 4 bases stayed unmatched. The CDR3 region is CASSVGAAGYNEQFF. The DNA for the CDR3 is TGTGCCAGCAGCGTAGGAGCAGCGGGATACAATGAGCAGTTCTTC.

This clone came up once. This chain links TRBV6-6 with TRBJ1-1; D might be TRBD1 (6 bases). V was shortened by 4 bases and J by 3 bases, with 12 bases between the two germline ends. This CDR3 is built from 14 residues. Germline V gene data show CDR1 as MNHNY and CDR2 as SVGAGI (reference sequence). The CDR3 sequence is CASSSQGKDTEAFF. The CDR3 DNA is TGTGCCAGCAGTTCACAGGGTAAGGACACTGAAGCTTTCTTT.